The present TCR beta chain was sequenced within a study of blood T cell repertoires in COVID-19. Overall study context: From the United States, Italy and Spain came samples of acute and convalescent COVID-19. PBMCs, B-cell-depleted T cells, or T cells were the source of the cDNA or gDNA that made up the material.

Original analysis: Nucleated cell number was recorded as an estimate derived from reference gene primer amplification. Assay used: immunoSEQ multiplex PCR; TCRdb lists only in-frame clones, some missing. V and J calls and clone size are copied from that table; D and trimming were computed from the DNA. The table records about 200,000 clones, around 83% of them present only once. Germline assignment: CDR1 LGHDT and CDR2 YNNKEL (reference sequence). Trimming removed 1 base at V and 5 bases at J, with 11 bases between. This CDR3 spans 15 amino acids. Input material: peripheral blood. V is TRBV3-1 (or the pseudogene TRBV3-2) and J is TRBJ2-2; possibly TRBD2 for D (6 bases). This sequence was found in a human donor in a cohort sampled during active COVID-19. The CDR3 sequence: CASSQGLRGTGELFF. Here the CDR3 DNA reads TGTGCCAGCAGCCAAGGATTACGGGGGACCGGGGAGCTGTTTTTT.